A selection of T cell receptor beta chains follows, all from one sample in a study of cytomegalovirus exposure and HLA in healthy donors. This table comes from immunoSEQ multiplex PCR, and its TCRdb copy is limited to in-frame clones, with some not included. The data hold 120,000 to 150,000 clones, with more than 75% observed a single time. Sequencing input: PBMCs. The receptors here all came from a man aged 18 to 29 in good health and CMV-seropositive. The CDR3 runs from the conserved cysteine through the conserved F or W. The D gene is left open where the match is weak. Clone sizes are given selectively: once, few, many, or a class where the clone is expanded.

clone size	V gene	D gene	J gene	CDR3 protein	CDR3 DNA
.	TRBV5-5	.	TRBJ2-7	CASIGAFPYEQYF	TGTGCCAGCATAGGAGCTTTCCCCTACGAGCAGTACTTC
.	TRBV10-3	TRBD1	TRBJ1-5	CAISKQGAGQPQHF	TGTGCCATCAGTAAACAGGGGGCGGGACAGCCCCAGCATTTT
.	TRBV5-4	TRBD1	TRBJ1-1	CASSLPPGGNTEAFF	TGTGCCAGCAGCTTGCCTCCAGGGGGGAACACTGAAGCTTTCTTT
.	TRBV29-1	.	TRBJ1-2	CSVETGMGGYTF	TGCAGCGTTGAAACAGGGATGGGTGGCTACACCTTC
.	TRBV13	TRBD1	TRBJ2-7	CASSSIRQSETTGEQYF	TGTGCCAGCAGTTCTATCAGACAGTCGGAGACGACAGGGGAGCAGTACTTC
.	TRBV21-1	.	TRBJ1-6	CASSIRSPPGQAFSSSYNSPLHF	TGTGCCAGCAGCATACGAAGCCCGCCGGGACAGGCCTTTTCAAGCTCCTATAATTCACCCCTCCACTTT
.	TRBV29-1	TRBD1	TRBJ2-2	CSGGQGIIPGELFF	TGCAGCGGAGGACAGGGTATTATCCCCGGGGAGCTGTTTTTT
.	TRBV19	.	TRBJ2-2	CASSMGTLNTGELFF	TGTGCCAGTAGTATGGGGACACTCAACACCGGGGAGCTGTTTTTT
few	TRBV29-1	TRBD2	TRBJ2-5	CSTSGGYQETQYF	TGCAGCACTAGCGGGGGATATCAAGAGACCCAGTACTTC
.	TRBV27	.	TRBJ1-1	CATGITGFGNTEAFF	TGTGCCACCGGGATTACAGGGTTTGGTAACACTGAAGCTTTCTTT
.	TRBV19	.	TRBJ2-4	CASSILSIAKNIQYF	TGTGCCAGTAGTATACTAAGCATAGCCAAAAACATTCAGTACTTC
.	TRBV7-9	TRBD2	TRBJ2-7	CASSLEGLAAPEQYF	TGTGCCAGCAGCTTAGAGGGACTAGCTGCACCCGAGCAGTACTTC
once	TRBV27	.	TRBJ2-2	CASSSHRDTGTGELFF	TGTGCCAGCAGTTCACATCGGGACACAGGGACCGGGGAGCTGTTTTTT
few	TRBV2	.	TRBJ1-5	CASSEFFSNADQPQHF	TGTGCCAGCAGTGAATTTTTCAGTAATGCTGATCAGCCCCAGCATTTT
.	TRBV9	TRBD2	TRBJ2-3	CASSVAGGPPADTQYF	TGTGCCAGCAGCGTAGCGGGAGGGCCCCCCGCGGATACGCAGTATTTT
.	TRBV18	TRBD1	TRBJ1-2	CASSPGQGTTIGYTF	TGTGCCAGCTCACCGGGACAGGGTACGACTATTGGCTACACCTTC
.	TRBV27	TRBD2	TRBJ2-3	CASRSTSGRWAPSTDTQYF	TGTGCCAGCAGATCGACTAGCGGGAGGTGGGCCCCTAGCACAGATACGCAGTATTTT
.	TRBV9	TRBD1	TRBJ1-2	CASSARQGARGYTF	TGTGCCAGCAGCGCGAGGCAGGGGGCGCGTGGCTACACCTTC
once	TRBV5-1	TRBD2	TRBJ2-1	CASSLASLAGGYNEQFF	TGCGCCAGCAGCTTGGCGTCTTTGGCGGGGGGCTACAATGAGCAGTTCTTC
.	TRBV7-2	.	TRBJ2-7	CASSLEWREQYF	TGTGCCAGCAGCTTAGAGTGGCGGGAGCAGTACTTC
.	TRBV11-3	TRBD1	TRBJ1-4	CASSRGGTGGVGEKLFF	TGTGCCAGCAGCCGAGGGGGGACAGGGGGCGTCGGTGAAAAACTGTTTTTT
.	TRBV9	TRBD2	TRBJ2-2	CASSSGLAGVPGELFF	TGTGCCAGCAGCTCGGGACTAGCGGGAGTACCCGGGGAGCTGTTTTTT
once	TRBV25-1	.	TRBJ2-7	CASSEWYGDNSYEQYF	TGTGCCAGCAGTGAATGGTACGGGGACAACTCCTACGAGCAGTACTTC
.	TRBV11-1	.	TRBJ2-6	CASSPGSGSGANVLTF	TGTGCCAGCAGCCCAGGGTCGGGTTCTGGGGCCAACGTCCTGACTTTC
.	TRBV13	TRBD1	TRBJ2-7	CASSSRTGWSYEQYF	TGTGCCAGCAGCTCCAGGACAGGGTGGTCCTACGAGCAGTACTTC
.	TRBV14	.	TRBJ2-7	CASSPYWVGAYEQYF	TGTGCCAGCAGCCCCTACTGGGTCGGGGCCTACGAGCAGTACTTC
.	TRBV5-1	.	TRBJ1-6	CASSLDRAKSPLHF	TGCGCCAGCAGCTTGGACAGGGCAAAATCACCCCTCCACTTT
.	TRBV21-1	.	TRBJ1-5	CASSKVGANSGAQHF	TGTGCCAGCAGCAAAGTAGGGGCGAACTCTGGAGCCCAGCATTTT
.	TRBV7-8	.	TRBJ2-3	CASSPRQYTDTQYF	TGTGCCAGCAGCCCCCGACAGTACACAGATACGCAGTATTTT
.	TRBV18	.	TRBJ1-2	CARGQGCYGYTF	TGTGCCAGGGGGCAGGGCTGCTATGGCTACACCTTC
.	TRBV6-5	.	TRBJ2-7	CASSYSAGTSYEQYF	TGTGCCAGCAGTTACTCGGCGGGAACCTCCTACGAGCAGTACTTC
.	TRBV7-8	.	TRBJ2-1	CASSLAPFSSYNEQFF	TGTGCCAGCAGCTTAGCCCCTTTTAGCTCCTACAATGAGCAGTTCTTC
once	TRBV6-6	.	TRBJ1-1	CASSLDSNTEAFF	TGTGCCAGCAGTTTAGACTCGAACACTGAAGCTTTCTTT
.	TRBV30	TRBD2	TRBJ2-1	CAWSSGRPYNEQFF	TGTGCCTGGAGCAGCGGGAGGCCCTACAATGAGCAGTTCTTC
.	TRBV6-6	.	TRBJ1-2	CASSYPDYGYTF	TGTGCCAGCAGTTACCCGGACTATGGCTACACCTTC
.	TRBV2	TRBD2	TRBJ2-3	CASSDMGLADGTDTQYF	TGTGCCAGCAGTGACATGGGACTAGCGGACGGCACAGATACGCAGTATTTT
.	TRBV5-1	.	TRBJ1-2	CASSLAGQGDGYTF	TGCGCCAGCAGCTTGGCCGGGCAGGGCGACGGCTACACCTTC
.	TRBV5-1	.	TRBJ2-3	CASSSGGTDTQYF	TGCGCCAGCAGTAGCGGAGGCACAGATACGCAGTATTTT
.	TRBV19	TRBD1	TRBJ2-7	CASSSLPGQTYEQYF	TGTGCCAGTAGTTCCCTCCCGGGACAGACCTACGAGCAGTACTTC
.	TRBV11-2	TRBD1	TRBJ2-7	CASSFPGQGIYEQYF	TGTGCCAGCAGCTTTCCGGGACAGGGGATCTACGAGCAGTACTTC
.	TRBV19	TRBD1	TRBJ1-6	CASKSGQGYNSPLHF	TGTGCCAGTAAGTCGGGACAGGGGTACAATTCACCCCTCCACTTT
.	TRBV7-8	TRBD1	TRBJ1-5	CASTLSTGGAGQPQHF	TGTGCCAGCACCCTGTCCACAGGGGGCGCAGGTCAGCCCCAGCATTTT
.	TRBV29-1	.	TRBJ1-1	CSAYRVGTTEAFF	TGCAGCGCTTACAGGGTCGGGACCACTGAAGCTTTCTTT
once	TRBV6-1	.	TRBJ2-2	CASSESHIYGELFF	TGTGCCAGCAGTGAATCCCATATCTACGGGGAGCTGTTTTTT